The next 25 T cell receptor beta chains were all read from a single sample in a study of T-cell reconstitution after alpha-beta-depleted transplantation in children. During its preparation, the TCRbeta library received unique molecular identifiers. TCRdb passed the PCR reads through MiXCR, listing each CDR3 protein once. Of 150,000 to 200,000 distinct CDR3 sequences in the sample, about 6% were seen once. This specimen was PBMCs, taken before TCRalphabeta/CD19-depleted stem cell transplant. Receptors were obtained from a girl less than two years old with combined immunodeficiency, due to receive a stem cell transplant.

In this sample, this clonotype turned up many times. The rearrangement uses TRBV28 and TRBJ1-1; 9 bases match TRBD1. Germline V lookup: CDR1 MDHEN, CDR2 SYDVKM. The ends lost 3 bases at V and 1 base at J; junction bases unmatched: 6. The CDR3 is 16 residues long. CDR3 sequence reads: CASSLILTGGNTEAFF. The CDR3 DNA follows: TGTGCCAGCAGTTTGATTCTGACAGGGGGGAACACTGAAGCTTTCTTT.

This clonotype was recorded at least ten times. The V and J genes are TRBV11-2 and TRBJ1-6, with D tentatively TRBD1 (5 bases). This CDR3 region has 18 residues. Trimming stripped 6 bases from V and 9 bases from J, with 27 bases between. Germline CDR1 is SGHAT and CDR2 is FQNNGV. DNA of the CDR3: TGTGCCAGCAGTTCCGGCAGTCTCGGGACTAACGGGGGTTCACCCCTCCACTTT. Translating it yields CASSSGSLGTNGGSPLHF.

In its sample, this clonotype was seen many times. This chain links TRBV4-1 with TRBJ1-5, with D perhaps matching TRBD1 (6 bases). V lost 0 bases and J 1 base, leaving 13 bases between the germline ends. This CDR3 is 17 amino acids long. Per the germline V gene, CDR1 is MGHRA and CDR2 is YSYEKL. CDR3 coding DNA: TGCGCCAGCAGCCAAGATCTACTGGGGGCGAGCAATCAGCCCCAGCATTTT. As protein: CASSQDLLGASNQPQHF.

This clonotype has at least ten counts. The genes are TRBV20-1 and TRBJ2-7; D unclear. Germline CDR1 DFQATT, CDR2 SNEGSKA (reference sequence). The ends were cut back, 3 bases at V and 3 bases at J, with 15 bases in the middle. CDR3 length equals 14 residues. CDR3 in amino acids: CSASVSGPLYEQYF. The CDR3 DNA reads TGCAGTGCTAGTGTTTCAGGACCTCTCTACGAGCAGTACTTC.

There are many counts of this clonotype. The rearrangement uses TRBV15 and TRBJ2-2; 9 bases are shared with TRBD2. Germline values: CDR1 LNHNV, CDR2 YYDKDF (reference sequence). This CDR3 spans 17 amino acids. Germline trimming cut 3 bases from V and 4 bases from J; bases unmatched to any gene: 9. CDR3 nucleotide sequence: TGTGCCACCAGCAGTAACATAGCGGGAGACGTCACCGGGGAGCTGTTTTTT. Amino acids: CATSSNIAGDVTGELFF.

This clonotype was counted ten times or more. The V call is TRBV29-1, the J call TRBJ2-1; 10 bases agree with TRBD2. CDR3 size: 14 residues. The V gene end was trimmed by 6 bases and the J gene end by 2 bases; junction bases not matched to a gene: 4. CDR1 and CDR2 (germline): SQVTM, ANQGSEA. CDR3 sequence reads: CSVFSGGAYNEQFF. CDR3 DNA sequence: TGCAGCGTATTCAGCGGGGGGGCCTACAATGAGCAGTTCTTC.

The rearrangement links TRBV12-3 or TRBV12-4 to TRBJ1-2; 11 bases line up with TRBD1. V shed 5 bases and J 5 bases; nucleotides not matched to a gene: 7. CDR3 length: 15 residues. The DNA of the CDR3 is TGTGCCAGCAGTCCTCCCGGACAGGGGGCGTATGGCTACACCTTC. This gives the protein CASSPPGQGAYGYTF.

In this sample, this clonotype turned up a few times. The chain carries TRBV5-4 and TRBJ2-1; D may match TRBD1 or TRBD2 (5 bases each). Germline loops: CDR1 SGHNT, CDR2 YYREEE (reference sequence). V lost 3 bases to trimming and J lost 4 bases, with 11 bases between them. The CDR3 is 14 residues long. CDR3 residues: CASSSGEGYNEQFF. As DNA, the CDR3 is TGTGCCAGCAGCTCGGGTGAGGGGTACAATGAGCAGTTCTTC.

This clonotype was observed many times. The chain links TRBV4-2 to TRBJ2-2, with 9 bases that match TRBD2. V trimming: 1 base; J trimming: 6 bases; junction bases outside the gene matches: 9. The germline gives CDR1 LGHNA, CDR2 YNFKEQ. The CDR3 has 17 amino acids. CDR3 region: CASSQVLGGGAPGELFF. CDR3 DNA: TGTGCCAGCAGCCAAGTACTAGGCGGGGGGGCGCCCGGGGAGCTGTTTTTT.

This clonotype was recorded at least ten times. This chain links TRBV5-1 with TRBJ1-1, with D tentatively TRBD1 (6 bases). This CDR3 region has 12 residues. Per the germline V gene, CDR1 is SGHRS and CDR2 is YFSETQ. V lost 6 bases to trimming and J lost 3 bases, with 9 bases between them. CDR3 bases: TGCGCCAGCAAGGGGGAGGACACTGAAGCTTTCTTT. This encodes CASKGEDTEAFF.

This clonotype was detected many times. This CDR3 reads CASSVPLWSQETQYF. CDR3 nucleotides: TGTGCCAGCAGTGTCCCTCTTTGGAGCCAAGAGACCCAGTACTTC. The rearrangement links TRBV6-1 to TRBJ2-5; D is unclear. V was trimmed by 4 bases and J by 1 base, leaving 13 bases between them. From germline, CDR1 is MNHNS and CDR2 SASEGT. CDR3 length: 15 residues.

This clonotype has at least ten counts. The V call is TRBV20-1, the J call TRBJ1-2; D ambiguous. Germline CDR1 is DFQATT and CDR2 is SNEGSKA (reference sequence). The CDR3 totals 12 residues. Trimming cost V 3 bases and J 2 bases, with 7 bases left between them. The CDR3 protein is CSARDGNYGYTF. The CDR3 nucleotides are TGCAGTGCTAGGGACGGGAACTATGGCTACACCTTC.

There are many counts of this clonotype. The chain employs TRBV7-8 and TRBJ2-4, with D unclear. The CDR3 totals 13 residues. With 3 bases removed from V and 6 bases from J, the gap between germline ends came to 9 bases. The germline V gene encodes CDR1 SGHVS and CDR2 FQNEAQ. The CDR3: CASSFLGPNIQYF. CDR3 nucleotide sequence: TGTGCCAGCAGCTTCCTAGGACCAAACATTCAGTACTTC.

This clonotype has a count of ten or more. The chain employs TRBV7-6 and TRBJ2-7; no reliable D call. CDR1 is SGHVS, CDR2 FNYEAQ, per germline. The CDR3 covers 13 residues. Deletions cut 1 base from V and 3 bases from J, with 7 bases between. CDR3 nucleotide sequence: TGTGCCAGCAGCTTAGAACGATTCTACGAGCAGTACTTC. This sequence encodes CASSLERFYEQYF.

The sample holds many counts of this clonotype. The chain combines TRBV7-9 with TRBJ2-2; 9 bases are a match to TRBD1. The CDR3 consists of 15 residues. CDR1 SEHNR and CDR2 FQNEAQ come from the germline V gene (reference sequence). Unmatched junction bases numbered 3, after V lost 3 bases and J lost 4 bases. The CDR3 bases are TGTGCCAGCAGCTTCGGGGACAGGGCCACCGGGGAGCTGTTTTTT. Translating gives CASSFGDRATGELFF.

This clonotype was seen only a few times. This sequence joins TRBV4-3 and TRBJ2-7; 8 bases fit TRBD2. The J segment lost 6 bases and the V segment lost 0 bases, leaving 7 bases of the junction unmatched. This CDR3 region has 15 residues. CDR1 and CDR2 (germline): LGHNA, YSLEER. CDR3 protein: CASSQDPAGDGEQYF. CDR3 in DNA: TGCGCCAGCAGCCAAGATCCAGCGGGGGACGGCGAGCAGTACTTC.

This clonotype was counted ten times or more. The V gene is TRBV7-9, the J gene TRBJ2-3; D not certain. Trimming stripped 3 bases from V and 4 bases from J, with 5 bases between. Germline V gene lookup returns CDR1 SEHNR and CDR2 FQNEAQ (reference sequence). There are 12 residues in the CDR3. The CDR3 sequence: CASSFVPDTQYF. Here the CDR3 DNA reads TGTGCCAGCAGCTTCGTCCCAGATACGCAGTATTTT. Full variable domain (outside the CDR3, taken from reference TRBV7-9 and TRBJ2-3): DTGVSQNPRHKITKRGQNVTFRCDPISEHNRLYWYRQTLGQGPEFLTYFQNEAQLEKSRLLSDRFSAERPKGSFSTLEIQRTEQGDSAMYLCASSFVPDTQYFGPGTRLTVL.

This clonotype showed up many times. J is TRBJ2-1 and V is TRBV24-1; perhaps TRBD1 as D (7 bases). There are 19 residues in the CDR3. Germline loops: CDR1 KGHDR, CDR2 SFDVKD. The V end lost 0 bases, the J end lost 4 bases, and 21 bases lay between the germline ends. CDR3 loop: CATSDLQWRGTETYNEQFF. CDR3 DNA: TGTGCCACCAGTGATTTGCAGTGGAGGGGGACAGAAACGTACAATGAGCAGTTCTTC.

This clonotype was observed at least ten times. The chain's CDR3 is CASSEWGSHTDTQYF. CDR3 bases: TGTGCCAGCAGTGAATGGGGCAGCCACACAGATACGCAGTATTTT. The chain is built from TRBV25-1 and TRBJ2-3, with a possible D match to TRBD1 (5 bases). The germline V gene encodes CDR1 MGHDK and CDR2 SYGVNS. The V end lost 1 base, the J end lost 2 bases, and 10 bases lay between the germline ends. The CDR3 spans 15 residues.

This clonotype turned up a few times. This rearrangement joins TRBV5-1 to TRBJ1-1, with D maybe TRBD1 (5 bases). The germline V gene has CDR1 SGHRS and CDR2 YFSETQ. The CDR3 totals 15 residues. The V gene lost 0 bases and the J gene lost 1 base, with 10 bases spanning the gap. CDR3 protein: CASSLARQTNTEAFF. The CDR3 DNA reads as TGCGCCAGCAGCTTGGCCCGACAGACGAACACTGAAGCTTTCTTT. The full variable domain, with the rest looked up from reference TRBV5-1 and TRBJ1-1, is KAGVTQTPRYLIKTRGQQVTLSCSPISGHRSVSWYQQTPGQGLQFLFEYFSETQRNKGNFPGRFSGRQFSNSRSEMNVSTLELGDSALYLCASSLARQTNTEAFFGQGTRLTVV.

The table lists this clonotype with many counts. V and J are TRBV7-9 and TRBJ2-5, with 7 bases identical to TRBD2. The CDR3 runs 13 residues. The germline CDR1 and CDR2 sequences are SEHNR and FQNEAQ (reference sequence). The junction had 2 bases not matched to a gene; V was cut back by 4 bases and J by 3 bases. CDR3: CASSSGLEETQYF. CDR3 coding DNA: TGTGCCAGCAGCTCAGGACTAGAAGAGACCCAGTACTTC.

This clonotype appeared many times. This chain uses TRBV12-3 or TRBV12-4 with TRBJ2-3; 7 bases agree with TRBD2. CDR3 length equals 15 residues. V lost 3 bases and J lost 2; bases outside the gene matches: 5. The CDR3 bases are TGTGCCAGCAGTTTGAAAGCGGGGTTCACAGATACGCAGTATTTT. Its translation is CASSLKAGFTDTQYF.

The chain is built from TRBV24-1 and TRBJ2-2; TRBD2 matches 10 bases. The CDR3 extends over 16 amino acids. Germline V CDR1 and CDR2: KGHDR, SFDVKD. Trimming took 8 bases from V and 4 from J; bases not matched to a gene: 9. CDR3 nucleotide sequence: TGTGCCACCAAAGCTAGCGGGAGAGGGAGCACCGGGGAGCTGTTTTTT. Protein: CATKASGRGSTGELFF.

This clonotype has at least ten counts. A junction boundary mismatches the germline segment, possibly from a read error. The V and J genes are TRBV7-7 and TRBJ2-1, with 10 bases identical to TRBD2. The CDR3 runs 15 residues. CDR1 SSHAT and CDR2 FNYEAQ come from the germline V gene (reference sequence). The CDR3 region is CASSLAGGHLSEQFF. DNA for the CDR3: TGTGCTAGCAGCTTAGCGGGAGGCCACCTTAGTGAGCAGTTCTTC.

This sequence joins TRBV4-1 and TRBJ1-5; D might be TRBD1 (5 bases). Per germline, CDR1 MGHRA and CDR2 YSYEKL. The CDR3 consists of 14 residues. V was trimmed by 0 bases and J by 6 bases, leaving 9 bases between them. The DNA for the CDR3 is TGCGCCAGCAGCCAAGATGGGGGGGTTCAGCCCCAGCATTTT. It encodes CASSQDGGVQPQHF.